The T cell receptor (beta chain) described here comes from a study of cytomegalovirus exposure and HLA in healthy donors. CDR3 length: 16 residues. CDR1 is SGHTA and CDR2 is FQGNSA in the germline V gene. Trimming took 0 bases from V and 6 from J; bases not matched to a gene: 7. 60 Vbeta and 13 Jbeta primers were used in PCR. The protocol was immunoSEQ multiplex PCR, while the TCRdb copy is restricted to in-frame clones and leaves out a portion. Of tens of thousands of clones listed, around three quarters are singletons. This clonotype originated in a man aged 40-49 years in good health and CMV-seronegative. The rearrangement links TRBV7-2 to TRBJ1-5; the match to TRBD1 covers 8 bases. The specimen was PBMCs. CDR3 DNA sequence: TGTGCCAGCAGCTTAGCCGGGACAGGAGGTAGTCAGCCCCAGCATTTT. It codes for CASSLAGTGGSQPQHF. Filled out from reference TRBV7-2 and TRBJ1-5, the complete variable domain reads GAGVSQSPSNKVTEKGKDVELRCDPISGHTALYWYRQSLGQGLEFLIYFQGNSAPDKSGLPSDRFSAERTGGSVSTLTIQRTQQEDSAVYLCASSLAGTGGSQPQHFGDGTRLSIL.